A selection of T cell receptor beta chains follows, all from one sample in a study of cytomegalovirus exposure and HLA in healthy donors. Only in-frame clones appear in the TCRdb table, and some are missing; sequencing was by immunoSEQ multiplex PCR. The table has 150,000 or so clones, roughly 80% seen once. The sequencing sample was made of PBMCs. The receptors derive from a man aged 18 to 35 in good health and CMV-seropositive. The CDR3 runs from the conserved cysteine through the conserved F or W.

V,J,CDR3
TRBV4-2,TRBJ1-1,CASSQELGVLNTEAFF
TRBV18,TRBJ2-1,CASSRLDLQNNEQFF
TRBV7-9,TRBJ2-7,CASSLGGGTYEQYF
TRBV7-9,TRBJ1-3,CASSLKGDSGNTIYF
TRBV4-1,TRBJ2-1,CASSGNSGGRYNEQFF
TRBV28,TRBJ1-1,CASSPEDRMMNTEAFF
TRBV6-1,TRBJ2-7,CASSELGTPYF
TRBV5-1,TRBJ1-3,CASSLLGQGNRNTIYF
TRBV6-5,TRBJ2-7,CASSYSGQGAYEQYF
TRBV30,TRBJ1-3,CAWRGAPRGAIYF
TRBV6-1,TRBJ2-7,CASSPPTGRPGEQYF
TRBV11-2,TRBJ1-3,CASSSGVNTIYF
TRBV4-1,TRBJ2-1,CASSQVSGRAEDEQFF
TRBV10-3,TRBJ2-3,CAISLSGTGDTDTQYF
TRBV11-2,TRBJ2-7,CASSLVPGIYEQYF
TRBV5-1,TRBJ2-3,CASKTSGATDTQYF
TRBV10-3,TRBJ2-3,CAISQGGSADTQYF
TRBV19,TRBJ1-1,CASSITGKATEAFF
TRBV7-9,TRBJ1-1,CASSLDPGSRGARDTEAFF
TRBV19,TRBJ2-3,CASSDVGPTDTQYF
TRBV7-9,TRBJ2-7,CASSSPGDEQYF
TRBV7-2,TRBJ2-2,CASSLFTGSTGELFF
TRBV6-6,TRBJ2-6,CASSLFGGANVLTF
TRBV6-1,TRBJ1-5,CASSETGNQPQHF
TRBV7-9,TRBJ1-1,CASSLLGQGVRNTEAFF
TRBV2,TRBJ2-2,CASSARDRGGAGELFF
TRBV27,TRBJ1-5,CASSTGTASNQPQHF
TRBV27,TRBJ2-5,CASSLLSEIQETQYF
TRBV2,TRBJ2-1,CASIRGRVRNEQFF
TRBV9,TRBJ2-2,CASSRTGGAPGELFF
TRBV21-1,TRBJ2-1,CASRSSGSCCEQFF
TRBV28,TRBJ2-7,CASSSQSPGTSFPEQYF
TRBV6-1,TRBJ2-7,CASSAGLPRGGEQYF
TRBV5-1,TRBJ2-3,CASRLTSGRFGDTQYF
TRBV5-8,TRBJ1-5,CASGPQGQPQHF
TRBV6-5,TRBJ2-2,CASSYVWNTGELFF
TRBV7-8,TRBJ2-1,CASSPTSGSSDEQFF
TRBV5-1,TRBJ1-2,CASSLGDRGRGYTF
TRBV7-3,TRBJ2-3,CASSLGQGAADTQYF
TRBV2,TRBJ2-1,CASPGSEEQFF
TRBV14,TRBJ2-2,CASRRGGTPNTGELFF
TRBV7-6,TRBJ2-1,CASSLGGNYNEQFF
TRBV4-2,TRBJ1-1,CASSHRQGAVNTEAFF
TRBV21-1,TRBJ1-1,CASFSAFF